Reported below is one T cell receptor (beta chain). Its antigen is unknown. Germline-derived CDR1 and CDR2 are SQVTM and ANQGSEA. The length of the CDR3 is 12 residues. V was pared by 0 bases and J by 5 bases, with 4 bases between. The data originate from a study of cytomegalovirus exposure and HLA in healthy donors. Study-level findings and limits: One later analysis, an examination of the 120 or so validation repertoires, found that first-cohort TCR clusters tended to co-occur in them.

Sequencing was performed with immunoSEQ multiplex PCR; in TCRdb, only in-frame clones are kept and a portion is missing. Of fewer than 75,000 clones in the sample, 94% were seen once. The sequenced material came from PBMCs. The sequence was collected from a woman aged 18-29 years in good health and CMV-seropositive. The chain employs TRBV29-1 and TRBJ1-4; D is uncertain. The CDR3 sequence is CSVEDGNEKLFF. CDR3 bases: TGCAGCGTTGAAGACGGGAATGAAAAACTGTTTTTT.